This entry describes one T cell receptor (beta chain). The sample is drawn from a study of blood T cell repertoires in COVID-19. Looking at the study overall: Specimens from acute and convalescent COVID-19 originated in the United States, Italy and Spain. PBMCs, B-cell-depleted T cells, or T cells were the source of the cDNA or gDNA that made up the material.

Original processing notes: Reference gene primer amplification gave nucleated cell count estimates. Some clones are missing from TCRdb's copy, which holds only in-frame ones; the method was immunoSEQ multiplex PCR. V and J calls and clone size are copied from that table; D and trimming were computed from the DNA. The top ten clones hold about 7% of a sample with around 200,000 clones, roughly nine tenths of them seen once. Germline assignment: CDR1 PRHDT and CDR2 FYEKMQ (reference sequence). The CDR3 loop spans 15 amino acids. The germline V and J ends were trimmed by 5 bases and 0 bases, with 13 bases remaining between them.

V gene TRBV13 combines with J gene TRBJ1-2, with D possibly matching TRBD1 (5 bases). Sequenced: peripheral blood. The sequence came from a man aged 35 to 55 with acute or convalescent COVID-19. The CDR3 protein is CASSQQGSPNYGYTF. Here the CDR3 DNA reads TGTGCCAGCAGCCAGCAGGGTTCTCCTAACTATGGCTACACCTTC.